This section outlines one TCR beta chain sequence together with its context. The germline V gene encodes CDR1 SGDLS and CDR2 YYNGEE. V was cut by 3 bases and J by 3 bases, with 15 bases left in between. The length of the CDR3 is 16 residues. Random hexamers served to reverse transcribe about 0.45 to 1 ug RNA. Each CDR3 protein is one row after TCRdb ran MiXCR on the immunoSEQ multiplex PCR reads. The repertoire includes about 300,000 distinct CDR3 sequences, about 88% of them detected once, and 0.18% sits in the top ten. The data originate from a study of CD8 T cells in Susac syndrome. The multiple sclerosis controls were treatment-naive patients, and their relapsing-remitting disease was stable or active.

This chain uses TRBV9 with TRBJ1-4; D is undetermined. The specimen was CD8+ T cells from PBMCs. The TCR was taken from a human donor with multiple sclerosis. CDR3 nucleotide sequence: TGTGCCAGCAGCGCAGGACTTGGGGAGGCTAATGAAAAACTGTTTTTT. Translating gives CASSAGLGEANEKLFF.